The 3 T cell receptor beta chains below all came from one sample that was sequenced in a study of blood T cell repertoires in COVID-19. The assay was immunoSEQ multiplex PCR, and TCRdb's table has in-frame clones only and misses some. In the table there are about 28,000 clones, 81% of which are singletons. Sequencing was performed on peripheral blood. These receptors were collected from a woman between 55 and 75 years old with acute or convalescent COVID-19.

The chain carries TRBV10-3 and TRBJ2-7; the D gene is possibly TRBD1 (6 bases). Trimming shortened V by 2 bases and J by 2 bases, and 10 bases separated the two germline ends. CDR1 is ENHRY, CDR2 SYGVKD, per germline. This CDR3 is built from 14 residues. CDR3 nucleotides: TGTGCCATCAGTGAGGGGGGCTCTACCTACGAGCAGTACTTC. It is translated as CAISEGGSTYEQYF.

The chain employs TRBV6-5 and TRBJ2-1; D might be TRBD2 (7 bases). Trimming left V 6 bases short and J 0 bases short, with 12 bases between. Germline V gene sequence: CDR1 MNHEY, CDR2 SVGAGI. The CDR3 has 15 amino acids. Here the CDR3 reads CASRRGGSSYNEQFF. The CDR3 region has the DNA TGTGCCAGCAGGAGGGGGGGTAGCTCCTACAATGAGCAGTTCTTC.

V usage is TRBV5-1 and J usage is TRBJ1-1; TRBD1 aligns across 9 bases. The ends lost 5 bases at V and 4 bases at J; junction bases unmatched: 6. CDR1 and CDR2 from the germline V gene are SGHRS and YFSETQ. CDR3 size: 14 residues. This CDR3 is CASSAGQGSTEAFF. DNA of the CDR3: TGCGCCAGCAGTGCGGGACAGGGTAGCACTGAAGCTTTCTTT.